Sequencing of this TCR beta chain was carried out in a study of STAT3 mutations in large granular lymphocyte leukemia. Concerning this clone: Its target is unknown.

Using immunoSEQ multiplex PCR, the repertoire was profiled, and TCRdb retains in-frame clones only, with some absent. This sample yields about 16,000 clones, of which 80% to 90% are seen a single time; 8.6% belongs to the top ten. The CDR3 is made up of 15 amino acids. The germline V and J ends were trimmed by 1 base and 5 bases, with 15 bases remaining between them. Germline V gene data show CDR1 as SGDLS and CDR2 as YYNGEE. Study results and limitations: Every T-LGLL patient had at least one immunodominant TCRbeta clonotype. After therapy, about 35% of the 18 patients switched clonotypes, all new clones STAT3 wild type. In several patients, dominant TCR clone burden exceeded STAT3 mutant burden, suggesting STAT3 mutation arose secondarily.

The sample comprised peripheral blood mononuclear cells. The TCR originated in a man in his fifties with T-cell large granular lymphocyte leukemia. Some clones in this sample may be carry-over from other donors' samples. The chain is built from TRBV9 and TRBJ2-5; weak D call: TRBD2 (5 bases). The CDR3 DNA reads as TGTGCCAGCAGCGTACGTCTGGGGAGTGGGGAGACCCAGTACTTC. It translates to CASSVRLGSGETQYF. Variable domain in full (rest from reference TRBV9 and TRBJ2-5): DSGVTQTPKHLITATGQRVTLRCSPRSGDLSVYWYQQSLDQGLQFLIQYYNGEERAKGNILERFSAQQFPDLHSELNLSSLELGDSALYFCASSVRLGSGETQYFGPGTRLLVL.